This entry describes one TCR beta chain. Its antigen is not yet known. No much larger clone is present one base from it, and per-base qualities are unavailable. The donors were healthy, HIV-negative adults who had no recently reported acute infections or vaccinations. All donors were Caucasian adults living in Nashville, Tennessee, USA. Magnetic negative selection was used to enrich CD4+ T cells, after which naive cells were positively selected on CD45RA and the negative fraction became the memory subset. Blood was collected by leukapheresis, and PBMCs were isolated by Ficoll-Histopaque density gradient centrifugation and then cryopreserved in liquid nitrogen vapor phase. Purity and quantity of every magnetically sorted T cell population were checked by analytical flow cytometry. Genomic DNA was isolated from every sorted fraction and measured by UV absorbance on a Nanodrop 2000c. This sample was included in a study of shared clonotypes between healthy human individuals (dated by TCRdb to about 2020). Background on the whole study: The cohort comprised a couple of women and a few men aged 18 to 49 years. For each donor, three plates each were used for CD4 naive and CD4 memory, two plates were used for CD8 naive, and one plate was used for CD8 memory. To estimate repertoire size and how much clonotypes are shared between individuals, the study performed deep sequencing of blood TCR repertoires from roughly five healthy adults. To increase sequencing depth and limit assay-specific biases, different laboratories used diverse techniques to prepare libraries and sequence TCR repertoires. Leukapheresis yielded between about 0.9 and 9 billion PBMCs per donor.

TCR CDR3 regions were amplified from genomic DNA by multiplex PCR using the deep immunoSEQ assay. Extracted genomic DNA from each cell subset was spread evenly across all wells of several immunoSEQ 96-well plates, with each plate serving as a replicate. For sorted subsets, 150 to 250 ng genomic DNA, equal to tens of thousands of T cell genomes, was loaded into each replicate PCR. The purified libraries were quantified using a Qubit 3.0 fluorometer, sized with a Bioanalyzer 2100, and then quantified again using the KAPA Library Quantification kit. Every immunoSEQ 96-well plate was sequenced on a separate single-read 150-cycle Illumina NextSeq 550 flow cell. Turning to the authors' computational methods: Because the immunoSEQ output included only junctional sequences and no quality scores, the filtering could not be the same as the filtering used for full-length reads. Sequences were annotated with PyIR, a Python wrapper for IgBLAST v1.9, using IMGT germline references to assign V/J genes and CDR3. Any read was removed if the V/J assignment was weak (E-value above 1e-6), the CDR3 was missing, or the read contained stop codons, out-of-frame junctions, or ambiguous translated residues. A V3J clonotype was defined by an identical inferred V gene, J gene, and CDR3 amino acid sequence. To compute the percentage overlap between repertoires, the number of shared unique clonotypes was divided by the size of the smaller repertoire. Richness of each repertoire was evaluated using RTK rarefaction, the Chao1 estimator, and Recon v2.1 estimates of unobserved clonotypes. Generation probabilities were computed with OLGA for all TCRbeta clonotypes obtained by the gDNA method from four donors. TCRdb took this table from immuneACCESS and kept in-frame rearrangements with V and J called. Such tables lack part of the clones; where checked against another copy, unresolved V genes explain under half of the gap, and the rest is unexplained. V, J and clone size derive from that table, while D and trimming were established from the DNA sequence. In this sample the table shows about 960,000 clones, around three quarters of which occur a single time. The ten largest clones add up to roughly 1.5% of the sample.

Results the study describes overall, beyond this receptor: Higher generation probabilities were observed for clonotypes shared by all four sorted-subset donors than for non-shared clonotypes. Because the study included a small number of donors, the genetic and exposure-history diversity represented was limited. Pairwise subsampling indicated that sequencing depth was expected to affect the degree of clonotype sharing among donors. Sharing across several donors was observed for 4.5% to 6.5% of naive CD4, less than 4% of naive CD8, around 2.5% of memory CD4, and about 0.39% of memory CD8 clonotypes. Even with the large sequencing depth, rarefaction of the sorted-subset datasets indicated that sequencing was incomplete. Naive subsets generally had larger estimated clonotype richness than memory subsets did. Only blood was sampled, and tissue TCR repertoires likely differ from those in blood.

V is clipped by 3 bases and J by 7 bases, and the sequence between their germline boundaries is 18 bases long. CDR1 and CDR2 (KGHSH, LQKENI) derive from the germline V gene. The CDR3 runs 15 amino acids, cysteine and phenylalanine included. This entry keeps only the CDR3 DNA: 45 bases, framed from base 1. The sequence was collected from a man aged 18 to 30 in good health. The chain uses TRBV18 and TRBJ1-2; a confident D gene designation cannot be given. The sequenced material came from memory CD4+ T cells sorted from blood. The cell subset or site label here, explained by the study, means: CD45RA-negative fraction. The nucleotide sequence reads TGTGCCAGCTCACCCTCTTCGTCGGGTGGTGGTGGCTACACCTTC. It translates to CASSPSSSGGGGYTF.